The clone carrying this T cell receptor (beta chain) was recorded many times. As yet, its antigen is unknown. This entry is derived from a study of CD8+CD57+ T cells in acquired aplastic anemia. On the study more broadly: The DNA of sorted CD4+ and CD8+ cells averaged approximately 3.4 ug. The study obtained 9 million to 11 million reads on average for CD4+ cells from healthy donors.

Trimming took 2 bases from V and 4 from J, leaving 18 bases between them. The CDR3 is made up of 16 amino acids. Germline loops: CDR1 SGHTA, CDR2 FQGTGA. Study-wide points: Levels of CD8+ Simpson's diversity were not significantly distinct in patients versus controls.

Investigators profiled TCR beta VDJ and CDR3 from genomic DNA template. TCRdb processed the reads anew with MiXCR; each CDR3 protein has one entry. The table lists some 180,000 distinct CDR3 sequences, around 45% of them singletons. This clonotype originated in a human donor in good health. The chain links TRBV7-3 to TRBJ2-7; weak D call: TRBD1 (5 bases). The specimen sequenced was sorted CD4+, CD8+, or CD8+CD57+ T cells (not recorded which) from PBMCs. CDR3 bases: TGTGCCAGCAGCTTATATGCCCCAGTAGGGGTGTACGAGCAGTACTTC. It translates to CASSLYAPVGVYEQYF.